This entry lists 19 T cell receptor beta chains sequenced from one sample in a study of blood T cell repertoires in COVID-19 (dated by TCRdb to between 2020 and 2021). The library was prepared using the immunoSEQ multiplex PCR assay. TCRdb took this table from immuneACCESS and kept in-frame rearrangements with V and J called. Such tables lack part of the clones; where checked against another copy, unresolved V genes explain under half of the gap, and the rest is unexplained. The sample table records 74,000 or so clones; nearly 90% of these occur just once. The top ten hold 7.5% to 9% of the sample. Sequenced sample: peripheral blood. The receptor source for this set is a man aged 45-65 years with active COVID-19.

The rearrangement links TRBV7-6 to TRBJ1-1; the D is unclear. Trimming removed 1 base at V and 0 bases at J, with 9 bases between. This CDR3 has 15 amino acids. Germline V lookup: CDR1 SGHVS, CDR2 FNYEAQ. The CDR3 spells CASSLVPEMNTEAFF. The CDR3 region has the DNA TGTGCCAGCAGCTTAGTTCCGGAGATGAACACTGAAGCTTTCTTT.

V and J are TRBV10-3 and TRBJ1-2; weak D call: TRBD1 (5 bases). Germline V gene sequence: CDR1 ENHRY, CDR2 SYGVKD. V was clipped by 6 bases and J by 3 bases, with 11 bases between them. The CDR3 spans 13 residues. The CDR3 spells CAISPGVDYGYTF. DNA of the CDR3: TGTGCCATCAGCCCGGGGGTGGACTATGGCTACACCTTC.

This chain joins TRBV9 and TRBJ2-2; TRBD1 matches 7 bases. The CDR3 loop spans 16 amino acids. Germline V gene data show CDR1 as SGDLS and CDR2 as YYNGEE. Germline trimming cut 5 bases from V and 7 bases from J; bases unmatched to any gene: 14. This CDR3 reads CASRASGTALIGELFF. The CDR3 nucleotides read TGTGCCAGCAGGGCATCCGGGACAGCCTTGATCGGGGAGCTGTTTTTT.

The chain has TRBV3-1 (or the pseudogene TRBV3-2) and TRBJ2-3; 10 nucleotides agree with TRBD2. Germline V lookup: CDR1 LGHDT, CDR2 YNNKEL (reference sequence). The CDR3 sequence is 17 residues long. Trimming at V came to 1 base and at J to 5 bases, leaving 9 bases not matched to a gene. The CDR3 here is CASSQGSAGGRVDTQYF. CDR3 sequence (DNA): TGTGCCAGCAGCCAAGGCTCAGCGGGGGGGCGGGTAGATACGCAGTATTTT.

The chain links TRBV9 to TRBJ2-3, with 9 bases matching TRBD2. This CDR3 comprises 16 residues. Losses at the gene ends were 0 bases for V and 4 bases for J; bases not matched to a gene: 6. The V gene's germline CDR1 is SGDLS and CDR2 YYNGEE. The CDR3 DNA reads TGTGCCAGCAGCGTAGTCGCGGGGGGGCAGGCAGATACGCAGTATTTT. As protein: CASSVVAGGQADTQYF.

This rearrangement joins TRBV5-1 to TRBJ1-4; D not certain. This CDR3 region has 12 residues. Germline CDR1 SGHRS, CDR2 YFSETQ. CDR3: CASRDSNEKLFF. The CDR3 bases are TGCGCTAGCCGAGACTCTAATGAAAAACTGTTTTTT.

The chain recombines TRBV4-2 with TRBJ2-7; TRBD2 matches 7 bases. V was pared by 0 bases and J by 6 bases, with 14 bases of the junction left unmatched. CDR1 LGHNA and CDR2 YNFKEQ come from the germline V gene. This CDR3 region has 17 residues. The CDR3 sequence: CASSQDVASGWTSEQYF. CDR3 in DNA: TGTGCCAGCAGCCAAGATGTAGCTAGCGGATGGACCTCCGAGCAGTACTTC.

The J gene is TRBJ2-1, the V gene TRBV5-1, with D possibly matching TRBD2 (6 bases). The CDR3 is made up of 14 amino acids. V lost 0 bases and J lost 7, with 11 bases in between. Germline CDR1 and CDR2: SGHRS and YFSETQ. The CDR3 loop reads CASSLGAGWNEQFF. Written as DNA, the CDR3 is TGCGCCAGCAGCTTGGGGGCGGGGTGGAATGAGCAGTTCTTC. The whole variable domain, remainder taken from reference TRBV5-1 and TRBJ2-1, is KAGVTQTPRYLIKTRGQQVTLSCSPISGHRSVSWYQQTPGQGLQFLFEYFSETQRNKGNFPGRFSGRQFSNSRSEMNVSTLELGDSALYLCASSLGAGWNEQFFGPGTRLTVL.

The chain couples TRBV7-2 to TRBJ1-2; 9 bases line up with TRBD1. In germline, CDR1 is SGHTA, CDR2 FQGNSA. The CDR3 runs 14 residues. V was pared by 2 bases and J by 8 bases, with 6 bases of the junction left unmatched. In DNA, the CDR3 is TGTGCCAGCAGCTTAAGCAGGACAGGGGACGGCTACACCTTC. Its protein is CASSLSRTGDGYTF.

V and J are TRBV5-4 and TRBJ2-3; D remains ambiguous. Germline CDR1 and CDR2: SGHNT and YYREEE (reference sequence). This CDR3 comprises 13 residues. V lost 0 bases to trimming and J lost 2 bases, with 4 bases between them. CDR3 protein: CASSLEYTDTQYF. The CDR3 bases are TGTGCCAGCAGCTTGGAATACACAGATACGCAGTATTTT.

This clone came up once. The J gene is TRBJ1-2, the V gene TRBV19, with D unresolved. The CDR3 is 14 residues long. V was pared by 1 base and J by 2 bases, with 8 bases between. Germline CDR1 and CDR2: LNHDA and SQIVND (reference sequence). The CDR3 protein is CASSIGATNYGYTF. CDR3 sequence (DNA): TGTGCCAGTAGTATAGGGGCCACAAACTATGGCTACACCTTC.

The chain combines TRBV18 with TRBJ1-1; unclear D gene. Trimming removed 3 bases from V and 3 bases from J, with 8 bases in between. CDR1 is KGHSH and CDR2 is LQKENI in the germline V gene. There are 13 residues in the CDR3. Here the CDR3 reads CASSPEIYTEAFF. Written as DNA, the CDR3 is TGTGCCAGCTCACCCGAGATCTACACTGAAGCTTTCTTT.

The CDR3: CASSVDSSSYNSPLHF. CDR3 bases: TGTGCCAGCAGCGTAGACTCGAGCTCCTATAATTCACCCCTCCACTTT. The gene calls are TRBV9 and TRBJ1-6; D is uncertain. In germline, CDR1 is SGDLS, CDR2 YYNGEE. The ends were cut back, 0 bases at V and 0 bases at J, with 7 bases in the middle. CDR3 length: 16 amino acids.

This sequence joins TRBV6-5 and TRBJ1-1; 8 nucleotides line up with TRBD1. Per germline, CDR1 MNHEY and CDR2 SVGAGI. This CDR3 is 13 amino acids long. With V trimmed by 7 bases and J by 3 bases, 4 bases remained unmatched. The CDR3, as DNA: TGTGCCAGCAAGGACAGGGAACACACTGAAGCTTTCTTT. Translating gives CASKDREHTEAFF.

The chain joins TRBV6-4 to TRBJ2-1; TRBD1 matches 10 bases. Germline CDR1 reads MRHNA; CDR2 reads SNTAGT. This CDR3 is built from 15 residues. With V trimmed by 2 bases and J by 3 bases, 1 base remained unmatched. In DNA form, the CDR3 reads TGTGCCAGCAGTGACGGGACAGGGGACTACAATGAGCAGTTCTTC. This codes for CASSDGTGDYNEQFF.

This rearrangement joins TRBV6-2 or TRBV6-3 to TRBJ1-2; the D is unclear. Germline V gives CDR1 MNHEY, CDR2 SVGEGT. The V gene lost 2 bases and the J gene lost 3 bases, with 19 bases spanning the gap. The CDR3 extends over 17 amino acids. CDR3 sequence reads: CASSYIGVGRADYGYTF. CDR3 nucleotide sequence: TGTGCCAGCAGTTACATCGGTGTAGGGAGGGCGGACTATGGCTACACCTTC.

The chain carries TRBV30 and TRBJ1-2, with D unresolved. Germline V gene sequence: CDR1 GTSNPN, CDR2 SVGIG (reference sequence). With 4 bases removed from V and 3 bases from J, the gap between germline ends came to 6 bases. This CDR3 contains 11 residues. The CDR3 sequence: CAWTGDYGYTF. DNA for the CDR3: TGTGCCTGGACAGGTGACTATGGCTACACCTTC.

The V and J genes are TRBV19 and TRBJ2-3, with D maybe TRBD1 (6 bases). V was pared by 3 bases and J by 4 bases, with 17 bases between. Germline CDR1 LNHDA, CDR2 SQIVND (reference sequence). CDR3 length equals 16 residues. CDR3 sequence: CASSMRNGQFADTQYF. DNA for the CDR3: TGTGCCAGTAGTATGCGAAACGGACAGTTTGCAGATACGCAGTATTTT.

The genes are TRBV30 and TRBJ1-3; 7 bases fit TRBD1. The V segment lost 2 bases and the J segment 4 bases; nucleotides outside the gene matches: 5. The V gene's germline CDR1 is GTSNPN and CDR2 SVGIG (reference sequence). The CDR3 runs 14 residues. The CDR3 is CAWSTGAFGNTIYF. DNA of the CDR3: TGTGCCTGGAGTACAGGGGCTTTCGGAAACACCATATATTTT.